What follows are 26 T cell receptor beta chains derived from one specimen sequenced in a study of OX40 agonist ivuxolimab in advanced cancers. Libraries were prepared by immunoSEQ multiplex PCR; TCRdb keeps only in-frame clonotypes and omits some of them. This sample has tens of thousands of clones, with 90% found just once. The specimen was CD4+ or CD8+ T cells sorted from blood, collected in a trial of the OX40 agonist ivuxolimab. Receptors originate from an adult with an advanced solid tumor such as melanoma, head and neck, liver or kidney cancer.

The CDR3: CASSYPPSGGGETQYF. For the CDR3, the DNA is TGTGCCAGCAGTTATCCCCCTAGCGGGGGTGGGGAGACCCAGTACTTC. The genes are TRBV6-5 and TRBJ2-5; 10 bases fit TRBD2. The J segment lost 5 bases and the V segment lost 3 bases, leaving 9 bases of the junction unmatched. There are 16 residues in the CDR3. Germline CDR1 reads MNHEY; CDR2 reads SVGAGI.

The rearrangement joins TRBV10-3 to TRBJ2-1, with D possibly matching TRBD2 (5 bases). The germline V and J ends were trimmed by 7 bases and 8 bases, with 15 bases remaining between them. This CDR3 contains 13 residues. The germline CDR1 and CDR2 sequences are ENHRY and SYGVKD. The CDR3 DNA is TGTGCCATCACCCCCGGAGCGGAGGATGAGCAGTTCTTC. It translates to CAITPGAEDEQFF.

The genes are TRBV5-1 and TRBJ2-2, with TRBD1 identical over 9 bases. Unmatched junction bases numbered 1, after V lost 3 bases and J lost 4 bases. The V gene's germline CDR1 is SGHRS and CDR2 YFSETQ. The CDR3 has 14 amino acids. Written as DNA, the CDR3 is TGCGCCAGCAGCTGGACAGGGGTCACCGGGGAGCTGTTTTTT. Its protein product is CASSWTGVTGELFF.

The rearrangement uses TRBV30 and TRBJ1-6; D may be TRBD1 (5 bases). CDR1 is GTSNPN and CDR2 is SVGIG in the germline V gene (reference sequence). This CDR3 has 11 residues. Between the trimmed V and J ends, which lost 2 bases and 19 bases, there was a span of 15 bases. Written as DNA, the CDR3 is TGTGCCTGGAGTATCGGGGGGGTAGCTCACTTT. This gives the protein CAWSIGGVAHF.

J is TRBJ1-1 and V is TRBV16, with D tentatively TRBD1 (6 bases). This CDR3 comprises 13 residues. CDR1 and CDR2 from the germline V gene are KGHSY and FQNENV. The ends were cut back, 0 bases at V and 5 bases at J, with 7 bases in the middle. In nucleotides, the CDR3 is TGTGCCAGCAGCCAATCAGGGGGGACTGAAGCTTTCTTT. Translation: CASSQSGGTEAFF.

The chain has TRBV27 and TRBJ1-4; possible D gene TRBD1, 6 bases. The CDR3 runs 15 residues. The V end lost 1 base, the J end lost 6 bases, and 12 bases lay between the germline ends. CDR1 and CDR2 (germline): MNHEY, SMNVEV (reference sequence). The chain's CDR3 is CASSLLAAGDEKLFF. The CDR3 DNA reads TGTGCCAGCAGTTTATTGGCGGCAGGGGATGAAAAACTGTTTTTT.

This chain uses TRBV7-9 with TRBJ2-7; D gene uncertain. The V end was cut by 6 bases, the J end by 6 bases, with 15 bases between. Germline V gives CDR1 SEHNR, CDR2 FQNEAQ (reference sequence). The length of the CDR3 is 13 residues. The CDR3 DNA follows: TGTGCCAGCAGTTTATCTTCCATTTCCGAGCAGTACTTC. Protein: CASSLSSISEQYF.

The V call is TRBV15, the J call TRBJ2-3; 9 nucleotides agree with TRBD2. This CDR3 is 14 amino acids long. Per germline, CDR1 LNHNV and CDR2 YYDKDF (reference sequence). V dropped 10 bases and J dropped 10; count of bases not matched to a gene: 15. CDR3 protein: CAIRNSGSGSSQYF. DNA for the CDR3: TGTGCCATAAGGAACAGCGGTAGCGGGAGCTCGCAGTATTTT.

This chain joins TRBV4-2 and TRBJ1-1; D unclear. Germline lookup yields CDR1 LGHNA and CDR2 YNFKEQ. V dropped 4 bases and J dropped 6 bases, with 15 bases sitting between them. This CDR3 contains 14 residues. CDR3 in DNA: TGTGCCAGCAGCCCGTTCGGGGTTGGCGCTGAAGCTTTCTTT. Amino acid sequence: CASSPFGVGAEAFF.

The chain employs TRBV27 and TRBJ1-4; D gene ambiguous. Germline values: CDR1 MNHEY, CDR2 SMNVEV (reference sequence). The CDR3 runs to 13 residues. Trimming left V 5 bases short and J 8 bases short, with 12 bases between. The chain's CDR3 is CASSRGAREKLFF. In DNA form, the CDR3 reads TGTGCCAGCAGTCGCGGCGCGAGGGAAAAACTGTTTTTT. The variable domain in full, with the rest retrieved from reference TRBV27 and TRBJ1-4, is EAQVTQNPRYLITVTGKKLTVTCSQNMNHEYMSWYRQDPGLGLRQIYYSMNVEVTDKGDVPEGYKVSRKEKRNFPLILESPSPNQTSLYFCASSRGAREKLFFGSGTQLSVL.

The V and J genes are TRBV5-4 and TRBJ1-2; 12 bases line up with TRBD1. This CDR3 contains 14 residues. J was trimmed by 8 bases and V by 4 bases; bases with no gene match: 6. Germline assignment: CDR1 SGHNT and CDR2 YYREEE (reference sequence). Here the CDR3 DNA reads TGTGCCAGCAGCCGGGGGGGACAGGGGGCAGGCTACACCTTC. Translated: CASSRGGQGAGYTF.

This clone has only one observation. The CDR3 nucleotides are TGTGCCAGCATGCAGGGCACCTACGAGCAGTACTTC. Translating gives CASMQGTYEQYF. The chain uses TRBV28 and TRBJ2-7; D possibly corresponds to TRBD1 (5 bases). Trimming pared 7 bases from V and 2 bases from J, leaving 9 bases between. Germline loops: CDR1 MDHEN, CDR2 SYDVKM. The CDR3 covers 12 residues. The full variable domain, its missing parts supplied by reference TRBV28 and TRBJ2-7, is DVKVTQSSRYLVKRTGEKVFLECVQDMDHENMFWYRQDPGLGLRLIYFSYDVKMKEKGDIPEGYSVSREKKERFSLILESASTNQTSMYLCASMQGTYEQYFGPGTRLTVT.

This chain links TRBV7-2 with TRBJ1-2; no firm D call. Trimming took 2 bases from V and 3 from J, leaving 10 bases between them. CDR3 length equals 14 residues. Germline assignment: CDR1 SGHTA and CDR2 FQGNSA. The chain's CDR3 is CASSLTGSDYGYTF. In DNA, the CDR3 is TGTGCCAGCAGCTTAACCGGGTCGGACTATGGCTACACCTTC.

J is TRBJ2-5 and V is TRBV28; TRBD1 matches 7 bases. Germline V gene lookup returns CDR1 MDHEN and CDR2 SYDVKM. The CDR3 runs 17 residues. The V segment lost 5 bases and the J segment 2 bases; nucleotides outside the gene matches: 14. The CDR3 DNA sequence: TGTGCCAGCAGTCCCGAGAGGGGGCGTCCCTCGCAAGAGACCCAGTACTTC. As protein: CASSPERGRPSQETQYF.

This clone was counted a single time. The CDR3 DNA is TGTGCCAGCAGTCCCGGGACATTATATGAAAAACTGTTTTTT. It yields the protein CASSPGTLYEKLFF. This chain connects TRBV28 to TRBJ1-4; D is possibly TRBD1 (6 bases). Germline CDR1 MDHEN, CDR2 SYDVKM. Trimming left V 5 bases short and J 6 bases short, with 13 bases between. This CDR3 region has 14 residues.

This clone is a singleton in its sample. The J gene is TRBJ2-7, the V gene TRBV4-1, with 8 bases aligning to TRBD2. Germline V gene sequence: CDR1 MGHRA, CDR2 YSYEKL. The CDR3 contains 12 residues. This CDR3 is CARAAGAYEQYF. The CDR3 bases are TGCGCTAGGGCAGCGGGAGCCTACGAGCAGTACTTC.

V and J are TRBV5-1 and TRBJ2-3, with 9 bases aligning to TRBD2. Looked up from germline, CDR1 is SGHRS and CDR2 is YFSETQ. Trimming removed 0 bases from V and 2 bases from J; junction bases left unmatched: 7. This CDR3 comprises 17 residues. In nucleotides, the CDR3 is TGCGCCAGCAGCTTGGGGGCGACTAGCGGAGACACAGATACGCAGTATTTT. Protein product: CASSLGATSGDTDTQYF.

This sequence joins TRBV7-3 and TRBJ2-5; a possible D gene is TRBD2 (6 bases). The CDR3 is 14 amino acids. Germline assignment: CDR1 SGHTA and CDR2 FQGTGA. The V end lost 5 bases, the J end lost 0 bases, and 10 bases lay between the germline ends. The CDR3 spells CASSIGGYQETQYF. CDR3 coding DNA: TGTGCCAGCAGCATCGGGGGTTACCAAGAGACCCAGTACTTC.

V is TRBV9 and J is TRBJ2-3; 13 bases match TRBD2. The V and J ends lost 3 bases and 6 bases, in that order; junction bases with no gene match: 7. In germline, CDR1 is SGDLS, CDR2 YYNGEE. CDR3 length equals 16 residues. The CDR3 DNA sequence: TGTGCCAGCAGCGGGGGACTAGCGGGATTCGCGGATACGCAGTATTTT. This encodes CASSGGLAGFADTQYF.

Written as DNA, the CDR3 is TGTGCCAGCAGCCGAGTAGGCGGGGGGGCCGCAGATACGCAGTATTTT. Residues: CASSRVGGGAADTQYF. The chain carries TRBV4-2 and TRBJ2-3, with 9 nucleotides matching TRBD2. Germline CDR1 and CDR2: LGHNA and YNFKEQ. The CDR3 extends over 16 amino acids. The trim removed 4 bases at V and 4 bases at J, leaving 9 bases unmatched.

The chain uses TRBV2 and TRBJ1-1; 7 bases are a match to TRBD1. The germline gives CDR1 SNHLY, CDR2 FYNNEI. CDR3 length equals 14 residues. The ends lost 6 bases at V and 1 base at J; junction bases unmatched: 5. The CDR3 loop reads CASRDRTANTEAFF. CDR3 DNA sequence: TGTGCCAGCAGGGACAGGACTGCGAACACTGAAGCTTTCTTT.

DNA for the CDR3: TGTGCCAGCAGCTCCGACGGGCCTGGAAACACCATATATTTT. Protein sequence: CASSSDGPGNTIYF. V and J are TRBV7-9 and TRBJ1-3; D is unclear. V dropped 4 bases and J dropped 2 bases, with 9 bases sitting between them. From germline, CDR1 is SEHNR and CDR2 FQNEAQ (reference sequence). The length of the CDR3 is 14 residues.

This clone is categorized as medium-sized. The chain links TRBV4-2 to TRBJ2-3; the D gene is possibly TRBD2 (5 bases). The CDR3 consists of 12 residues. Germline V gene sequence: CDR1 LGHNA, CDR2 YNFKEQ. V lost 1 base to trimming and J lost 11 bases, with 10 bases between them. The CDR3 nucleotides are TGTGCCAGCAGCCAAGTAGCGTATGAGCAGTATTTT. Its protein is CASSQVAYEQYF.

CDR3 in DNA: TGTGCCAGCAGTCTCTCTCCGCGGGTCTCCTACGAGCAGTACTTC. It is translated as CASSLSPRVSYEQYF. The rearrangement uses TRBV27 and TRBJ2-7; TRBD2 might be the D (5 bases). The CDR3 has 15 residues. Germline values: CDR1 MNHEY, CDR2 SMNVEV (reference sequence). Trimming took off 5 bases at V and 0 bases at J, with 14 bases between the two ends.

This chain connects TRBV7-6 to TRBJ2-5, with TRBD2 matching over 12 bases. The CDR3 loop spans 18 amino acids. The J segment lost 10 bases and the V segment lost 5 bases, leaving 20 bases of the junction unmatched. Germline V CDR1 and CDR2: SGHVS, FNYEAQ. The CDR3 loop reads CASSTTSLAGGPKSGQYF. The CDR3 region has the DNA TGTGCCAGCAGCACAACATCACTAGCGGGGGGCCCAAAGAGCGGCCAGTACTTC.

This clone was seen just once. The chain recombines TRBV4-1 with TRBJ2-7, with TRBD1 as a possible D gene (6 bases). CDR3 size: 16 residues. Germline V gene data show CDR1 as MGHRA and CDR2 as YSYEKL. The ends were cut back, 1 base at V and 0 bases at J, with 13 bases in the middle. CDR3 sequence: CASSQVWTASSYEQYF. DNA for the CDR3: TGCGCCAGCAGCCAAGTTTGGACAGCGAGCTCCTACGAGCAGTACTTC.